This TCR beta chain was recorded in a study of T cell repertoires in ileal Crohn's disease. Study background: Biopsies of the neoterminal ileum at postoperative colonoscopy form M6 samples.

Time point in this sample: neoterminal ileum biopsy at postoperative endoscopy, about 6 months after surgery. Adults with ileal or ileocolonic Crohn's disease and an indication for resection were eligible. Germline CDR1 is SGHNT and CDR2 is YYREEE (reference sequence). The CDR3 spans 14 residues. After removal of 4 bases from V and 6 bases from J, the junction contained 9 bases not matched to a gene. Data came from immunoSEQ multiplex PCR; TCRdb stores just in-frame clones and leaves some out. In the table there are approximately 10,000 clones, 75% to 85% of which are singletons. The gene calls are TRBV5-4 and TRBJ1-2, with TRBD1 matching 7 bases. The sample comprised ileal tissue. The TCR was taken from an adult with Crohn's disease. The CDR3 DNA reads TGTGCCAGCAGCAGGGGACAGCTCCCAGATGGCTACACCTTC. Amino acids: CASSRGQLPDGYTF.